The T cell receptor beta chain under discussion was sequenced for a study of T-cell reconstitution after alpha-beta-depleted transplantation in children. This clonotype occurred once. The antigen is not known. The CDR3 consists of 16 residues. J lost 3 bases, V lost 6 bases, and 11 bases had no gene match. Researchers prepared the TCRbeta library using unique molecular identifiers, the study reports. In TCRdb, the PCR reads were re-called with MiXCR into one record per CDR3 protein. The sample contains 350,000 to 500,000 distinct CDR3 sequences, around 46% of which appear only once. The study's findings and limits: Newly made T cells mostly supplied T-cell counts and diversity one year after transplant. Some patients' high day-60 TCRbeta diversity was traced to surviving recipient T cells and thymic progenitors. As was reported, about two months after transplant, alpha-beta T cells came from several hundred expanded graft clones.

The chain links TRBV12-3 or TRBV12-4 to TRBJ1-1, with 9 bases identical to TRBD1. This sequence was found in a girl aged 2 to 10 with aplastic anemia, due to receive a stem cell transplant. The sequenced sample was PBMCs, obtained before TCRalphabeta/CD19-depleted stem cell transplant. This CDR3 reads CASRPTGGMAYTEAFF. CDR3 nucleotides: TGTGCCAGCAGACCGACAGGGGGAATGGCGTACACTGAAGCTTTCTTT.